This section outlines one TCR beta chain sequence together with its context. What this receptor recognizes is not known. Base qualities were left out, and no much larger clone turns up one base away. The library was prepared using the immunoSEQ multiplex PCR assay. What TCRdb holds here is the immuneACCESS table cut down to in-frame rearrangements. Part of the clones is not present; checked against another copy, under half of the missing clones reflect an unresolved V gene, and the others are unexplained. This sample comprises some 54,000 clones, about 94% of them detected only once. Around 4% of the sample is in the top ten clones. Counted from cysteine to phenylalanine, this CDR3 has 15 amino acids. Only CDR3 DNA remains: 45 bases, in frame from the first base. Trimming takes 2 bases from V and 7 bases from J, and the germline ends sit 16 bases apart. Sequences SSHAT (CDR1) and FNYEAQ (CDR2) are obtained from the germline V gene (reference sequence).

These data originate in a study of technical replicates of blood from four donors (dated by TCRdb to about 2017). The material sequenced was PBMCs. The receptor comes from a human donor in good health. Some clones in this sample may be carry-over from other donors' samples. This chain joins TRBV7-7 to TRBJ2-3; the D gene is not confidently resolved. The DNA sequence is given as TGTGCCAGCAGCTTATGTGTGAGGCGCAAGTATACGCAGTATTTT. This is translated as CASSLCVRRKYTQYF.